This TCR beta chain was identified during a study of regulatory T cells in long-lasting Graves disease. About the study: Newly diagnosed Graves' patients had under 3 months of antithyroid drugs.

Arm-PCR of CDR3 regions and iRepertoire HTBI primers were used to build TCR beta libraries. TCRdb redid the calling of the multiplex PCR reads with MiXCR, one entry per CDR3 protein. The repertoire holds hundreds of thousands of distinct CDR3 sequences, with approximately 12% as singletons. This clonotype has only a few counts. The time point was: newly diagnosed GD, antithyroid drugs for less than 3 months. PBMCs were the source of the RNA used for TCR sequencing. The CDR3 length is 17 residues. V lost 3 bases, J lost 4 bases, and 21 bases lay in between. Germline-derived CDR1 and CDR2 are DFQATT and SNEGSKA (reference sequence). The data also belong to a second study, concerning T cells in Graves' hyperthyroidism and ophthalmopathy. That paper states: Hyperthyroidism had been newly diagnosed in patients aged 18 to 65, and its duration was under 2 months. With the HTBI primer set, the TCR CDR3 went through a first round of RT-PCR.

This sequence was found in a woman in her thirties with Graves disease. Sequencing used peripheral blood mononuclear cells (PBMCs), obtained at new diagnosis, from a patient treated with antithyroid drugs. The chain uses TRBV20-1 and TRBJ2-2; a weak D match, TRBD2 (5 bases). The CDR3 sequence is CSARAPRRTYGTGELFF. The CDR3, as DNA: TGCAGTGCTAGGGCCCCTAGGAGGACGTATGGCACCGGGGAGCTGTTTTTT.